The clone carrying this TCR beta chain came up many times. Germline V gives CDR1 GTSNPN, CDR2 SVGIG (reference sequence). The V and J ends lost 4 bases and 6 bases, in that order; junction bases with no gene match: 2. This CDR3 contains 12 residues. Via MiXCR, TCRdb re-called the RT-PCR reads, giving one row per CDR3 protein. This sample has about 700,000 distinct CDR3 sequences; 12% to 15% occur once, and the top ten carry 3% to 4.5%. Sample: memory CD4+ T cells from blood. This clonotype originated in a female donor in good health, serving as a healthy control. The chain couples TRBV30 to TRBJ2-3, with TRBD1 matching 9 bases. This CDR3 reads CAWNRGPDTQYF. The CDR3 DNA reads TGTGCCTGGAACAGGGGGCCTGATACGCAGTATTTT. The entire variable domain, with the rest obtained from reference TRBV30 and TRBJ2-3, is as follows: SQTIHQWPATLVQPVGSPLSLECTVEGTSNPNLYWYRQAAGRGLQLLFYSVGIGQISSEVPQNLSASRPQDRQFILSSKKLLLSDSGFYLCAWNRGPDTQYFGPGTRLTVL.